Sequencing of this T cell receptor (beta chain) was carried out in a study of T cells in localized non-small cell lung cancer. Points from the study as a whole: Analysis by sequencing included only one tumor region, so heterogeneity remains possible. A median approximately 57 of the top 100 tumor clones appeared in adjacent lung. A higher density of T cells in blood coincided with extended overall survival. It was uninvolved adjacent lung that showed the highest T cell clonality, exceeding tumor.

From germline, CDR1 is SEHNR and CDR2 FQNEAQ (reference sequence). The CDR3 has 17 residues. V gave up 5 bases and J gave up 0 bases; unmatched junction bases: 9. Produced via immunoSEQ multiplex PCR; TCRdb's table is partial and in-frame only. The sample shows about 21,000 clones, less than 90% of them seen only once. To note about this clone: Antigen unknown.

The input for sequencing was PBMCs, taken before any cancer treatment. This chain connects TRBV7-9 to TRBJ2-2; TRBD1 agrees at 7 bases. The TCR originated in a man between 40 and 69 years old with stage II squamous cell lung carcinoma. The CDR3 here is CASSPIFGTANTGELFF. In nucleotides, the CDR3 is TGTGCCAGCAGCCCTATCTTCGGGACAGCGAACACCGGGGAGCTGTTTTTT. The full variable domain, with the rest looked up from reference TRBV7-9 and TRBJ2-2, is DTGVSQNPRHKITKRGQNVTFRCDPISEHNRLYWYRQTLGQGPEFLTYFQNEAQLEKSRLLSDRFSAERPKGSFSTLEIQRTEQGDSAMYLCASSPIFGTANTGELFFGEGSRLTVL.